This TCR beta chain was sequenced during a study of T cell responses to AZD1222 COVID-19 vaccine. Study results and caveats: Once two AZD1222 doses were given, Spike-specific TCR breadth and depth went up. Along spike, vaccine-associated CD4 TCRs were found throughout, with dominance at 160-218 and 743-854. It was only a handful of AZD1222 recipients who were seropositive at baseline. Unmutated variant regions reportedly attract nearly half of all spike-specific TCRs.

TCRdb keeps only in-frame clones here, not all; method: immunoSEQ multiplex PCR. The sample includes 150,000 to 180,000 clones, about 86% seen only once; the top ten take under 7%. Of note for this clone: Its antigen is not identified.

The clonotype originates from an adult in good health. Source: peripheral blood, taken on day 0 of MenACWY control vaccination.

CDR3 sequence: CASSLTGASDYGYTF. In DNA, the CDR3 is TGTGCCAGCAGTCTGACGGGGGCGTCGGACTATGGCTACACCTTC. The chain recombines TRBV27 with TRBJ1-2, with a possible D match to TRBD1 (6 bases). Germline values: CDR1 MNHEY, CDR2 SMNVEV (reference sequence). The V end was cut by 5 bases, the J end by 3 bases, with 16 bases between. The CDR3 has 15 residues.